The next 7 T cell receptor beta chains were all read from a single sample in a study of control samples from healthy donors and cancer patients. TCRdb's copy holds only in-frame clones and misses some; the assay was immunoSEQ multiplex PCR. The repertoire holds 120,000 or so clones, about 90% seen once, with 2.9% in the top ten. Sequencing was performed on blood. The source of these receptors is a man between 60 and 75 years old in good health.

The V gene is TRBV9, the J gene TRBJ1-1; 7 nucleotides match TRBD1. The CDR3 is 15 amino acids. Germline-derived CDR1 and CDR2 are SGDLS and YYNGEE. The J segment lost 0 bases and the V segment lost 4 bases, leaving 6 bases of the junction unmatched. CDR3 coding DNA: TGTGCCAGCAGCAACCACAGGGGTGTGAACACTGAAGCTTTCTTT. It is translated as CASSNHRGVNTEAFF.

In this sample, this clone turned up a few times. V and J are TRBV11-2 and TRBJ2-7; weak D call: TRBD1 (5 bases). This CDR3 comprises 16 residues. The V end lost 4 bases, the J end lost 7 bases, and 23 bases lay between the germline ends. CDR1 SGHAT and CDR2 FQNNGV come from the germline V gene. CDR3 in amino acids: CASSSLAGWNFGEQYF. The CDR3 DNA sequence: TGTGCCAGCAGCTCGCTGGCAGGGTGGAATTTTGGGGAGCAGTACTTC.

The chain is built from TRBV5-1 and TRBJ2-7; TRBD1 matches at 7 bases. V lost 5 bases to trimming and J lost 5 bases; unmatched junction nucleotides: 7. CDR3 length equals 13 residues. Germline loops: CDR1 SGHRS, CDR2 YFSETQ. CDR3 amino acids: CASRRAGGNEQYF. The CDR3 region has the DNA TGCGCCAGCAGAAGGGCAGGGGGAAACGAGCAGTACTTC.

The chain carries TRBV20-1 and TRBJ2-4; TRBD2 matches 7 bases. Germline loops: CDR1 DFQATT, CDR2 SNEGSKA (reference sequence). CDR3 length equals 11 residues. Unmatched junction bases numbered 4, after V lost 5 bases and J lost 9 bases. The CDR3 DNA reads as TGCAGTGCTGGGGGGGATGGCATTCAGTACTTC. It encodes CSAGGDGIQYF.

The chain recombines TRBV24-1 with TRBJ1-2; perhaps TRBD1 as D (5 bases). V was trimmed by 3 bases and J by 8 bases, leaving 15 bases between them. CDR3 size: 14 residues. Germline CDR1 reads KGHDR; CDR2 reads SFDVKD. CDR3 sequence reads: CATSDGGLPRGYTF. CDR3 nucleotides: TGTGCCACCAGTGATGGGGGACTGCCTCGAGGCTACACCTTC.

In this sample, this clone turned up once. The gene calls are TRBV13 and TRBJ1-3; no definite D call. Germline V lookup: CDR1 PRHDT, CDR2 FYEKMQ (reference sequence). The CDR3 contains 14 residues. V lost 0 bases and J lost 7, with 10 bases in between. CDR3 sequence (DNA): TGTGCCAGCAGCTTAGGGGACTTGGGGAACACCATATATTTT. It is translated as CASSLGDLGNTIYF.

The chain employs TRBV28 and TRBJ1-5; D remains ambiguous. CDR1 is MDHEN and CDR2 is SYDVKM in the germline V gene. V was clipped by 4 bases and J by 2 bases, with 9 bases between them. The CDR3 contains 14 residues. The CDR3 is CASSYQWGNQPQHF. The DNA for the CDR3 is TGTGCCAGCAGTTACCAATGGGGCAATCAGCCCCAGCATTTT.